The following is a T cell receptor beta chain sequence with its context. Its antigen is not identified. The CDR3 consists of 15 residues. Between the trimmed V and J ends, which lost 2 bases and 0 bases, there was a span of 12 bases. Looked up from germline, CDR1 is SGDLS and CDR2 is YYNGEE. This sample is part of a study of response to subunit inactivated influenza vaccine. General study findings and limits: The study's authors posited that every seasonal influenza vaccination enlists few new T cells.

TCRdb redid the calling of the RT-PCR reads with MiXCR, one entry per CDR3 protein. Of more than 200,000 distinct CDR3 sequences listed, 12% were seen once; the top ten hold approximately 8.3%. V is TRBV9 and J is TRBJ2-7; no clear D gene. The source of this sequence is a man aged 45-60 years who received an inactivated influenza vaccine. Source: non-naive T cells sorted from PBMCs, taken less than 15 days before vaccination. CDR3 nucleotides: TGTGCCAGCAGCGTTTCCGGCCTTCCCTCCTACGAGCAGTACTTC. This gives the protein CASSVSGLPSYEQYF.